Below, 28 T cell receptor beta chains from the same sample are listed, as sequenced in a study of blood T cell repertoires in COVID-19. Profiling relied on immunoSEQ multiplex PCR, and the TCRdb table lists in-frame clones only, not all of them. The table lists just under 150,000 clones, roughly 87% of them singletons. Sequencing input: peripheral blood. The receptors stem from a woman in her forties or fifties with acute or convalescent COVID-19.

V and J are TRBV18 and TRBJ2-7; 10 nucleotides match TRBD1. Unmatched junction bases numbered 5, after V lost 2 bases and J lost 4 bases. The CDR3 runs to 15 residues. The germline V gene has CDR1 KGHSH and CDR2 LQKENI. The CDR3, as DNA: TGTGCCAGCTCACCAATCCGACAGGGGGCTTACGAGCAGTACTTC. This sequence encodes CASSPIRQGAYEQYF.

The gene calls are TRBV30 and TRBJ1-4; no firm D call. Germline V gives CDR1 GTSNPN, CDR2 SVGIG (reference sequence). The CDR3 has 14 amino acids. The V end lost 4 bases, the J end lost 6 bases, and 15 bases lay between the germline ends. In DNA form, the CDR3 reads TGTGCCTGGACTTCTTTGCGGGGTGATGAAAAACTGTTTTTT. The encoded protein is CAWTSLRGDEKLFF.

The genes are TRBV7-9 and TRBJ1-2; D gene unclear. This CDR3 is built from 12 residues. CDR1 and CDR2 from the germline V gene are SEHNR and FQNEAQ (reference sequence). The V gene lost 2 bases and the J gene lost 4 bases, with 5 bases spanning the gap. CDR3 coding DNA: TGTGCCAGCAGCTTAAGGAGCTATGGCTACACCTTC. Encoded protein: CASSLRSYGYTF.

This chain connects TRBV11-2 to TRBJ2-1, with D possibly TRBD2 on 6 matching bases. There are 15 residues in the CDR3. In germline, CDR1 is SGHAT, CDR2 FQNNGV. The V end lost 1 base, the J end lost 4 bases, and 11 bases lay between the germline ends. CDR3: CASSLVFLAYNEQFF. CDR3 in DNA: TGTGCCAGCAGCTTAGTATTCCTAGCGTACAATGAGCAGTTCTTC.

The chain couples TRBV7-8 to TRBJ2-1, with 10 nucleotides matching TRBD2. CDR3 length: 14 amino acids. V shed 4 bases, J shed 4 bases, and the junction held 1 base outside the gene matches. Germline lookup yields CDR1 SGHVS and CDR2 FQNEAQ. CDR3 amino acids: CASSWTSGYNEQFF. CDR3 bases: TGTGCCAGCAGCTGGACTAGCGGTTACAATGAGCAGTTCTTC.

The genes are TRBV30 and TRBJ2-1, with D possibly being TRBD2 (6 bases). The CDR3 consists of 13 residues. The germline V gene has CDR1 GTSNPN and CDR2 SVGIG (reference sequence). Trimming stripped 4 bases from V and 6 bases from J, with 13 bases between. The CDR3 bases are TGTGCCTGGACCCGCGGGGCTGCCAATGAGCAGTTCTTC. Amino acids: CAWTRGAANEQFF.

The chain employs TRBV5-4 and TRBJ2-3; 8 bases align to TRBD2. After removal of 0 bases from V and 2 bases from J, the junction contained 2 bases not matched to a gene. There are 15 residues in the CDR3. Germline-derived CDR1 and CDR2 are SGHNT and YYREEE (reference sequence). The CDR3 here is CASSLDGGATDTQYF. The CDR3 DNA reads TGTGCCAGCAGCTTGGACGGGGGGGCCACAGATACGCAGTATTTT. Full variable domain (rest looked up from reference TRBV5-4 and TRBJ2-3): ETGVTQSPTHLIKTRGQQVTLRCSSQSGHNTVSWYQQALGQGPQFIFQYYREEENGRGNFPPRFSGLQFPNYSSELNVNALELDDSALYLCASSLDGGATDTQYFGPGTRLTVL.

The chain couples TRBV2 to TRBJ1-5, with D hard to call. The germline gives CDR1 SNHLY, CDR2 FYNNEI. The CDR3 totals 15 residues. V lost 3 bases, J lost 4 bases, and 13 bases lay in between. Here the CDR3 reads CASSEGQATNQPQHF. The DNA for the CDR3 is TGTGCCAGCAGTGAGGGCCAGGCCACTAATCAGCCCCAGCATTTT.

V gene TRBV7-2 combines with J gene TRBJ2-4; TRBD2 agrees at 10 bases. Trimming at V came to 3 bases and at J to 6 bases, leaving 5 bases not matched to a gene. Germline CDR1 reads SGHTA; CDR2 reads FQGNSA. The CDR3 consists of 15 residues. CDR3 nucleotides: TGTGCCAGCAGCTTTACTAGCGGGGATGGAAACATTCAGTACTTC. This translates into CASSFTSGDGNIQYF.

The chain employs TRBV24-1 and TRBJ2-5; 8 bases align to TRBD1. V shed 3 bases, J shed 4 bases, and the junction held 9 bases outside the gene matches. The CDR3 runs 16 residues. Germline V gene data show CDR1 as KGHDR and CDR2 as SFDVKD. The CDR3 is CATSDMDRANPETQYF. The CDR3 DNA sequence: TGTGCCACCAGTGATATGGACAGGGCTAATCCAGAGACCCAGTACTTC.

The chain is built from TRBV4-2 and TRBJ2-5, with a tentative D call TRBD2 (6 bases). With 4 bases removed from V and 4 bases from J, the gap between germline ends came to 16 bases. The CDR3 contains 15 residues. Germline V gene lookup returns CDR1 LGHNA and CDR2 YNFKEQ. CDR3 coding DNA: TGTGCCAGCAGCCTTGATCCGGGAGATGGAGAGACCCAGTACTTC. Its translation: CASSLDPGDGETQYF.

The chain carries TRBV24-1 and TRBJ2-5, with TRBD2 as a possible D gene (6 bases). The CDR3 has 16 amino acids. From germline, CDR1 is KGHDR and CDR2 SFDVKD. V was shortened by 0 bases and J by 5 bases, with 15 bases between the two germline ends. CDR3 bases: TGTGCCACCAGTGATTTGCAGGGACTCCCCTCGGAGACCCAGTACTTC. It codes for CATSDLQGLPSETQYF.

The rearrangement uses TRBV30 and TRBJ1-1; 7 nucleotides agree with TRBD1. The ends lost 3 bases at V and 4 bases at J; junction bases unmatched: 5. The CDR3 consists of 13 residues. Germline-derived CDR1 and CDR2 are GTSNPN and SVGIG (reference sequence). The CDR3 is CAWRGTAFTEAFF. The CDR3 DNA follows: TGTGCCTGGAGGGGGACAGCCTTCACTGAAGCTTTCTTT.

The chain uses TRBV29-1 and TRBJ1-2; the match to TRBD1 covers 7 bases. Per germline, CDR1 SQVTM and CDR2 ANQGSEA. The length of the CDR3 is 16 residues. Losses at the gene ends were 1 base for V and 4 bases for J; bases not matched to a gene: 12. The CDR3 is CSVEVEGQVLFYGYTF. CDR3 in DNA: TGCAGCGTTGAAGTAGAAGGACAGGTACTATTCTATGGCTACACCTTC.

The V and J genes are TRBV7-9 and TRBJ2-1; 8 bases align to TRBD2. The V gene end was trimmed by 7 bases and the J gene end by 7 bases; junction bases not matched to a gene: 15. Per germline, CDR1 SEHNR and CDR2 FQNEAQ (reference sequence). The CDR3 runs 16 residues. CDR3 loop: CASNSPWPAGENEQFF. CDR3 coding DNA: TGTGCCAGCAACTCCCCTTGGCCAGCGGGAGAGAATGAGCAGTTCTTC.

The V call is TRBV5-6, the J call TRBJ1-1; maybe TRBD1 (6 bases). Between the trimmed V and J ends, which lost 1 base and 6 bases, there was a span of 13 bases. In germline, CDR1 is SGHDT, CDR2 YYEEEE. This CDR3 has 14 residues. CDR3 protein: CASSLRGRVSEAFF. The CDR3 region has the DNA TGTGCCAGCAGCTTGAGGGGGAGGGTGTCTGAAGCTTTCTTT.

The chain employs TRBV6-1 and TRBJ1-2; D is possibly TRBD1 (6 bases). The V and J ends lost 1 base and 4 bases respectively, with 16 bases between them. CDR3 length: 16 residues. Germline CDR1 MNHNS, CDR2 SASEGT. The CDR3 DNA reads TGTGCCAGCAGTGAAGGCCCAGGGGAAAATGCCTATGGCTACACCTTC. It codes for CASSEGPGENAYGYTF.

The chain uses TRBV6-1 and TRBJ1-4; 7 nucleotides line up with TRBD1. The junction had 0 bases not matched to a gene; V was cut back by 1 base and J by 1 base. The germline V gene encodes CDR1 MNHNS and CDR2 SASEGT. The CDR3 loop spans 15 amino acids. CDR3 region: CASSEDRGTNEKLFF. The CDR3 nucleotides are TGTGCCAGCAGTGAAGACAGGGGAACTAATGAAAAACTGTTTTTT.

The CDR3 DNA is TGCAGTGCTAGTAAGCTAGCCAACGCCTACGAGCAGTACTTC. Translated: CSASKLANAYEQYF. The J gene is TRBJ2-7, the V gene TRBV20-1; perhaps TRBD2 as D (5 bases). The germline V and J ends were trimmed by 3 bases and 2 bases, with 14 bases remaining between them. CDR1 is DFQATT, CDR2 SNEGSKA, per germline (reference sequence). CDR3 length: 14 amino acids.

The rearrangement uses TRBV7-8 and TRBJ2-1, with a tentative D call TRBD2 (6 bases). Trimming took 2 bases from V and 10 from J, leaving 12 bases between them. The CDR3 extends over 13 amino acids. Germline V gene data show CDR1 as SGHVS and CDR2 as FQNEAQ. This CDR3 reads CASSLLRGWEQFF. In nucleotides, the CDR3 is TGTGCCAGCAGCTTACTTCGGGGGTGGGAGCAGTTCTTC.

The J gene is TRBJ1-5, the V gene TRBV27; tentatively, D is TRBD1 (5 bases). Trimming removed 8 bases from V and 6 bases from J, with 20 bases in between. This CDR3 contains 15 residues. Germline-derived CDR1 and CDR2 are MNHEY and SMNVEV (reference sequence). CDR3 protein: CASGPLWGEGQPQHF. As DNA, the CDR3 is TGTGCCAGCGGACCCCTATGGGGGGAAGGTCAGCCCCAGCATTTT.

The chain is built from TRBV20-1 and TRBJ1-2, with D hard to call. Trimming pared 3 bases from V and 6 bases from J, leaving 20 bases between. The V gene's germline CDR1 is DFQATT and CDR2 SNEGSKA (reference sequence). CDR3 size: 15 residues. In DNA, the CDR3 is TGCAGTGCTAGTTCATCACGGGGTTTGGGCGATGGCTACACCTTC. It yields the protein CSASSSRGLGDGYTF.

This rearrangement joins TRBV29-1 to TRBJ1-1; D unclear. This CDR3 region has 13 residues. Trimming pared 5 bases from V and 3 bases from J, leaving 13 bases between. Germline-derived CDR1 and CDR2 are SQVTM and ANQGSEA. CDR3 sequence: CSVLGMRDTEAFF. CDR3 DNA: TGCAGCGTTTTGGGTATGAGGGACACTGAAGCTTTCTTT.

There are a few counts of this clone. For the CDR3, the DNA is TGTGCCAGCAGTGACTCGGGGGGAGGAGATGAGCAGTTCTTC. Translated: CASSDSGGGDEQFF. The rearrangement joins TRBV6-4 to TRBJ2-1, with TRBD2 as a possible D gene (6 bases). CDR1 and CDR2 from the germline V gene are MRHNA and SNTAGT. This CDR3 region has 14 residues. V lost 0 bases and J 8 bases, leaving 11 bases between the germline ends.

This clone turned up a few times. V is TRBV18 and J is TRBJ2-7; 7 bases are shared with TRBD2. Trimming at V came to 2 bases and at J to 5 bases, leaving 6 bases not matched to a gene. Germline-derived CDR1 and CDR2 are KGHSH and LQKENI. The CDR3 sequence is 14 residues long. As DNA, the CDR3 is TGTGCCAGCTCACCAACGACTAGCTTCGACGAGCAGTACTTC. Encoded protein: CASSPTTSFDEQYF. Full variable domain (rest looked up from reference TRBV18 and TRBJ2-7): NAGVMQNPRHLVRRRGQEARLRCSPMKGHSHVYWYRQLPEEGLKFMVYLQKENIIDESGMPKERFSAEFPKEGPSILRIQQVVRGDSAAYFCASSPTTSFDEQYFGPGTRLTVT.

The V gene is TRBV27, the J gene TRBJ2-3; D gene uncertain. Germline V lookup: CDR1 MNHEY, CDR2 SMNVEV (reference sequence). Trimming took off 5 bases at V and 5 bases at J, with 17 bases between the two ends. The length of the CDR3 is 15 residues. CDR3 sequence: CASSPGNSFGDTQYF. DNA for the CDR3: TGTGCCAGCAGTCCCGGTAACAGTTTCGGAGATACGCAGTATTTT.

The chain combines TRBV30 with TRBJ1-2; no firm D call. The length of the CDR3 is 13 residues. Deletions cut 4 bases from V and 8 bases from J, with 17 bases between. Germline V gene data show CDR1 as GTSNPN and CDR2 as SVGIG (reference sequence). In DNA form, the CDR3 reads TGTGCCTGGACTGGAGGGCAGTTCCAGGGCTACACCTTC. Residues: CAWTGGQFQGYTF.

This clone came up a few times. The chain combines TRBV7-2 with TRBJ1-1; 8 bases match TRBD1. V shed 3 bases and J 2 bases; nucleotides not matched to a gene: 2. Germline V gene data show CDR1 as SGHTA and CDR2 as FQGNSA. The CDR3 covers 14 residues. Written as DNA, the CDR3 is TGTGCCAGCAGCTTGCCAGGGGGCAACACTGAAGCTTTCTTT. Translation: CASSLPGGNTEAFF.